Listed below are T cell receptor beta chains from one sample, sequenced in a study of blood T cell repertoires in COVID-19. Some clones are missing from TCRdb's copy, which holds only in-frame ones; the method was immunoSEQ multiplex PCR. The table lists roughly 250,000 clones, approximately 78% of them singletons. The sequencing input was peripheral blood. The receptors were sampled from a woman aged 55-70 years with active or convalescent COVID-19. Both conserved end residues are part of each CDR3. A D gene is named only where the DNA matches it firmly. Clone size appears in some rows only: once, few, many, or a class for an expanded clone.

>TRBD2|TRBJ2-1|NA|TRBV27
TGTGCCAGCAGTTTTTCCGGGGGGAATGAGCAGTTCTTC
CASSFSGGNEQFF
>TRBD1|TRBJ1-5|few|TRBV5-5
TGTGCCAGCAGCTTGGAGGGGGCACTGAATCAGCCCCAGCATTTT
CASSLEGALNQPQHF
>TRBD1|TRBJ2-3|NA|TRBV7-9
TGTGCCAGCAGCCTAGGGACAGGGGGCTCAGATACGCAGTATTTT
CASSLGTGGSDTQYF
>TRBD1|TRBJ2-7|NA|TRBV6-5
TGTGCCAGCAGCCCGGGACAGGGGGCTTACGAGCAGTACTTC
CASSPGQGAYEQYF
>NA|TRBJ1-2|NA|TRBV30
TGTGCCTGGAGCCCACAACAGGGACGCTATGGCTACACCTTC
CAWSPQQGRYGYTF
>NA|TRBJ1-2|NA|TRBV18
TGTGCCAGCTCACCGAATGACAGGCTCATTAACTATGGCTACACCTTC
CASSPNDRLINYGYTF
>TRBD1|TRBJ2-5|NA|TRBV5-5
TGTGCCAGCAGCTTGGACCCAGGGGGCAGGGAGACCCAGTACTTC
CASSLDPGGRETQYF
>NA|TRBJ2-3|NA|TRBV2
TGTGCCAGCACGACGAACCGGGGGGATACGCAGTATTTT
CASTTNRGDTQYF
>NA|TRBJ1-6|NA|TRBV15
TGTGCCACCAGCAGAGATGGGCCCGTGATTTCACCCCTCCACTTT
CATSRDGPVISPLHF
>NA|TRBJ1-1|few|TRBV11-1
TGTGCCAGCAGGGGCACAGGAATGGGATCCACTGAAGCTTTCTTT
CASRGTGMGSTEAFF
>TRBD1|TRBJ1-2|NA|TRBV9
TGTGCCAGCAGCGTACGGACAGGGTACGGCTACACCTTC
CASSVRTGYGYTF
>TRBD1|TRBJ1-2|NA|TRBV18
TGTGCCAGCTCACTCGTGGCCCCAACAGGGGGCCCTAACTATGGCTACACCTTC
CASSLVAPTGGPNYGYTF
>TRBD2|TRBJ2-2|NA|TRBV5-1
TGCGCCAGCAGCTTGGACGGGGGGGCCGGGGAGCTGTTTTTT
CASSLDGGAGELFF
>NA|TRBJ1-2|NA|TRBV12-1
NA
CASSFAPGTEGYGYTF
>TRBD2|TRBJ2-3|NA|TRBV7-6
TGTGCCAGCAGCATGGGACTAGCGGGGTCAGATACGCAGTATTTT
CASSMGLAGSDTQYF
>NA|TRBJ1-1|NA|TRBV3-1/TRBV3-2
TGTGCCAGCAGCCAAGGGGCTGGACAGAACACTGAAGCTTTCTTT
CASSQGAGQNTEAFF
>TRBD1|TRBJ2-1|few|TRBV7-9
TGTGCCAGCAGCTACTACCGGGACAGGAAAAACAATGAGCAGTTCTTC
CASSYYRDRKNNEQFF
>TRBD1|TRBJ1-5|NA|TRBV29-1
TGCAGCGTTGGAGGGACAGGGGGAGGTCAGCCCCAGCATTTT
CSVGGTGGGQPQHF